This T cell receptor (beta chain) was identified in a study of blood T cell repertoires in COVID-19 (TCRdb year 2020). Regarding the study in general: The collaborator samples originated in the United States, Italy and Spain and spanned the acute and convalescent phases of COVID-19. A freely available public database, intended as a resource for researchers studying the immune response to SARS-CoV-2, is where the repertoires were released. Where available, HLA class I and class II types were taken from metadata supplied by the sample provider and were not determined by assay-based typing. The material from the prospective study consisted of cDNA or gDNA derived from T cells, B-cell-depleted T cells, or PBMCs. The dataset comprised deeply sampled blood TCRbeta repertoires from subjects exposed to, actively infected with, or recovered from COVID-19. The samples were drawn from the first 160 participants of the ongoing ImmuneRACE study and from 1,254 subjects provided by 6 global collaborators. Nearly every sample came with metadata listing a de-identified subject ID, COVID-19 status, age in years and sex.

Samples from volunteer blood donors who had recovered from COVID-19 were contributed by a second Seattle source. Collaborating institutions collected whole blood in K2EDTA tubes following their own protocols. For TCRbeta analysis, collaborators shipped samples in one of three forms: frozen whole blood, isolated PBMCs, or DNA extracted from either of those sample types. TCRbeta CDR3 regions were amplified from genomic DNA using the immunoSEQ Assay, a bias-controlled multiplex PCR. As for the authors' bioinformatics: Nucleated cell counts per sample were estimated from amplification of reference gene primers within the assay. To quantify the absolute abundance of each unique TCRbeta CDR3 rearrangement, sequence reads were collapsed and filtered. Productive Simpson clonality was computed per sample as the square root of Simpson's diversity index over productive rearrangements. The table was pulled from immuneACCESS by TCRdb, which kept in-frame rearrangements only. Such tables lose some clones; where checked, under half of the loss comes from unresolved V genes, and the rest has no known cause. V, J and clone size were drawn from that table, and D and trimming were deduced from the DNA. Here the sample has 200,000 or so clones; around four fifths occur a single time. The ten largest make up approximately 5.1% of the sample.

Note on this clone: The antigen this receptor binds is unknown. No clone much larger than this one lies a single base away; base qualities are absent.

The paper as a whole reports these results and caveats: The amount of clinical and demographic metadata varied by source and participant and was provided uncurated.

The cysteine opens and the phenylalanine closes a CDR3 of 16 amino acids. Left in the record is the CDR3 DNA by itself, 48 bases read in frame from the first base. Compared with germline, V lacks 5 bases and J lacks 5 bases; bases without a gene match: 9. Per the germline V gene (reference sequence), LNHNV is the CDR1 and YYDKDF is the CDR2. The V gene is TRBV15 and the J gene is TRBJ2-3, and 11 bases in between align with TRBD1. The sequence derives from a woman between 55 and 75 years old who had recovered from COVID-19. The sequenced sample was peripheral blood. For the CDR3, the sequence is CATSSFGQGAGDTQYF. The nucleotide sequence is TGTGCCACCAGCTCATTCGGACAGGGGGCTGGAGATACGCAGTATTTT.